The entry that follows covers one T cell receptor beta chain sequence. In the original analysis: The assay estimated nucleated cells by amplifying reference gene primers. Some clones are missing from TCRdb's copy, which holds only in-frame ones; the method was immunoSEQ multiplex PCR. V and J calls and clone size are as listed in that table; D and trimming were resolved from the DNA. The sample lists 200,000 to 250,000 clones, over 75% occurring once. The data originate from a study of blood T cell repertoires in COVID-19. Sequenced: peripheral blood. The TCR sequence derives from a woman aged 70-85 years with COVID-19, enrolled during active disease.

CDR3 loop: CASSLARGLAEQYF. DNA of the CDR3: TGTGCCAGCAGCTTAGCCAGGGGGCTCGCCGAGCAGTACTTC. The gene calls are TRBV7-2 and TRBJ2-7, with TRBD1 matching over 8 bases. In germline, CDR1 is SGHTA, CDR2 FQGNSA. The CDR3 extends over 14 amino acids. V was pared by 0 bases and J by 6 bases, with 4 bases of the junction left unmatched. The whole variable domain, remainder taken from reference TRBV7-2 and TRBJ2-7, is GAGVSQSPSNKVTEKGKDVELRCDPISGHTALYWYRQSLGQGLEFLIYFQGNSAPDKSGLPSDRFSAERTGGSVSTLTIQRTQQEDSAVYLCASSLARGLAEQYFGPGTRLTVT.